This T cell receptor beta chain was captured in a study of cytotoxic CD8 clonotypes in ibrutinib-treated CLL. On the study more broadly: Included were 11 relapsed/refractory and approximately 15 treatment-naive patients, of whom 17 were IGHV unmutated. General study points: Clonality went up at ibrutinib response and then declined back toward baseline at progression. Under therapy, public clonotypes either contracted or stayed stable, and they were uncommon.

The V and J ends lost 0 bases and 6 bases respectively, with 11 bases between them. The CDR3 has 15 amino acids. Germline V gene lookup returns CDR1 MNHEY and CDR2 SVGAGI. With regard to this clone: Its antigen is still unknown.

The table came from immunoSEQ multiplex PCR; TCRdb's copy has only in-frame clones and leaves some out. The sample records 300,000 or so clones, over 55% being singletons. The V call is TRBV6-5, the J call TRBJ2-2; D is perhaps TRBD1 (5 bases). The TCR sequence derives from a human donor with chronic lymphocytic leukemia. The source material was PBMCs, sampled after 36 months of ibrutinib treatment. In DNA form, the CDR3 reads TGTGCCAGCAGTTACTCCTGGGGCAAGTCCGGGGAGCTGTTTTTT. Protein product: CASSYSWGKSGELFF.